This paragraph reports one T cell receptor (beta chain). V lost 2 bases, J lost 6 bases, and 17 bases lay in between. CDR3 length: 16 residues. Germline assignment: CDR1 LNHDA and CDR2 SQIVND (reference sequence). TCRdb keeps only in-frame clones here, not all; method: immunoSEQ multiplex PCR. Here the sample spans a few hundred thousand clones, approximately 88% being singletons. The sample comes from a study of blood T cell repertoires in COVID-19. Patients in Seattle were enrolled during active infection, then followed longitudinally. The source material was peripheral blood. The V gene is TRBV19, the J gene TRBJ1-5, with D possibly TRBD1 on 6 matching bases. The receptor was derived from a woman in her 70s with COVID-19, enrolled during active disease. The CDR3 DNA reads TGTGCCAGTAGTATACCTCGGACGGGAGGGGGTCAGCCCCAGCATTTT. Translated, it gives CASSIPRTGGGQPQHF.